One and the same sample provided the 14 T cell receptor beta chains below, sequenced in a study of T cells in Graves' hyperthyroidism and ophthalmopathy. The investigators amplified TCR beta CDR3 regions from RNA transcripts. An initial round of RT-PCR targeting the TCR CDR3 relied on the HTBI primer set. TCRdb called the multiplex PCR reads again in MiXCR, with one record for every CDR3 protein. The table lists about 540,000 distinct CDR3 sequences, about 45% of them singletons, with 6.5% to 9% in the top ten. The source material was peripheral blood or thyroid tissue (not recorded which). The receptors originated from a woman between 18 and 29 years old with Graves' hyperthyroidism.

J is TRBJ1-1 and V is TRBV7-3, with TRBD1 matching 7 bases. The V gene's germline CDR1 is SGHTA and CDR2 FQGTGA. This CDR3 is built from 14 residues. Trimming at V came to 5 bases and at J to 5 bases, leaving 8 bases not matched to a gene. For the CDR3, the DNA is TGTGCCAGCAGCACCGACAGGGCTCGAACTGAAGCTTTCTTT. Protein: CASSTDRARTEAFF.

The chain employs TRBV29-1 and TRBJ2-5; TRBD1 agrees at 10 bases. The CDR3 runs to 17 residues. Unmatched junction bases numbered 10, after V lost 2 bases and J lost 1 base. CDR1 is SQVTM, CDR2 ANQGSEA, per germline. CDR3 amino acids: CSVESGGTGAPQETQYF. As DNA, the CDR3 is TGCAGCGTTGAATCGGGTGGGACAGGGGCCCCCCAAGAGACCCAGTACTTC.

V is TRBV7-2 and J is TRBJ1-4; D perhaps matches TRBD1 (6 bases). Looked up from germline, CDR1 is SGHTA and CDR2 is FQGNSA. There are 15 residues in the CDR3. Trimming took off 5 bases at V and 4 bases at J, with 14 bases between the two ends. CDR3 DNA sequence: TGTGCCAGCAGCCAATGGGGGCCAAGTAATGAAAAACTGTTTTTT. This codes for CASSQWGPSNEKLFF.

The V and J genes are TRBV25-1 and TRBJ2-7; a possible D gene is TRBD2 (7 bases). In germline, CDR1 is MGHDK, CDR2 SYGVNS. This CDR3 is built from 16 residues. V was clipped by 6 bases and J by 4 bases, with 22 bases between them. Here the CDR3 DNA reads TGTGCCAGCAGCCAAGACGCCCTAGCGGACAGTTACGAGCAGTACTTC. Its translation is CASSQDALADSYEQYF.

The chain couples TRBV7-9 to TRBJ1-3; D gene uncertain. The ends were cut back, 4 bases at V and 0 bases at J, with 16 bases in the middle. This CDR3 has 17 amino acids. Germline loops: CDR1 SEHNR, CDR2 FQNEAQ (reference sequence). The CDR3 DNA reads TGTGCCAGCAGCTCTAAGGCCACTCCTCTCTCTGGAAACACCATATATTTT. As protein: CASSSKATPLSGNTIYF.

This clonotype was detected many times. The J gene is TRBJ1-5, the V gene TRBV15, with TRBD1 as a possible D gene (6 bases). This CDR3 contains 17 residues. Germline CDR1 and CDR2: LNHNV and YYDKDF (reference sequence). With 4 bases removed from V and 4 bases from J, the gap between germline ends came to 20 bases. The chain's CDR3 is CATSMREGTPLNQPQHF. CDR3 in DNA: TGTGCCACCAGCATGAGGGAAGGGACACCTCTAAATCAGCCCCAGCATTTT.

This rearrangement joins TRBV30 to TRBJ2-6; no definite D call. Trimming left V 2 bases short and J 4 bases short, with 6 bases between. The CDR3 extends over 13 amino acids. Germline V gives CDR1 GTSNPN, CDR2 SVGIG (reference sequence). In nucleotides, the CDR3 is TGTGCCTGGAGTATATCGGGGGCCAACGTCCTGACTTTC. As protein: CAWSISGANVLTF.

This clonotype has only one observation. The missing conserved phenylalanine or tryptophan at the end of this CDR3 makes a read error likely. The DNA is omitted, as the CDR3 cannot be located on it reliably, and the CDR3 follows TCRdb's listing. V and J are TRBV2 and TRBJ2-5; the table's D call, TRBD2, has no DNA check behind it. Germline CDR1 is SNHLY and CDR2 is FYNNEI. 10 amino acids form the CDR3, both terminal residues included. The chain's CDR3 is CASKGTVLAG.

The sample holds a few counts of this clonotype. The V call is TRBV12-3 or TRBV12-4, the J call TRBJ1-1, with TRBD1 matching over 7 bases. With V trimmed by 7 bases and J by 4 bases, 6 bases remained unmatched. The CDR3 sequence is 13 residues long. CDR3 sequence: CASTEGAGTEAFF. The DNA for the CDR3 is TGTGCCAGCACCGAGGGGGCAGGCACTGAAGCTTTCTTT.

There are many counts of this clonotype. The chain uses TRBV2 and TRBJ2-7; 7 bases map to TRBD2. From germline, CDR1 is SNHLY and CDR2 FYNNEI. The CDR3 covers 14 residues. Trimming at V came to 2 bases and at J to 6 bases, leaving 7 bases not matched to a gene. CDR3 in DNA: TGTGCCAGCAGTGAACGGGACTACCCCGTCGAGCAGTACTTC. Translated, it gives CASSERDYPVEQYF.

The chain carries TRBV10-3 and TRBJ2-7; the match to TRBD1 covers 10 bases. V was pared by 6 bases and J by 5 bases, with 7 bases of the junction left unmatched. Germline CDR1 reads ENHRY; CDR2 reads SYGVKD. The CDR3 length is 14 residues. CDR3 sequence reads: CAISPGQGWDEQYF. As DNA, the CDR3 is TGTGCCATCAGCCCGGGACAGGGGTGGGACGAGCAGTACTTC.

In this sample, this clonotype turned up a few times. The V and J genes are TRBV7-2 and TRBJ1-1; tentatively, D is TRBD1 (5 bases). V dropped 4 bases and J dropped 1 base, with 10 bases sitting between them. Germline V lookup: CDR1 SGHTA, CDR2 FQGNSA. CDR3 length equals 14 residues. The CDR3 protein is CASSWTTENTEAFF. In DNA form, the CDR3 reads TGTGCCAGCAGCTGGACAACAGAGAACACTGAAGCTTTCTTT. Combining the CDR3 with reference TRBV7-2 and TRBJ1-1 gives the whole variable domain GAGVSQSPSNKVTEKGKDVELRCDPISGHTALYWYRQSLGQGLEFLIYFQGNSAPDKSGLPSDRFSAERTGGSVSTLTIQRTQQEDSAVYLCASSWTTENTEAFFGQGTRLTVV.

This chain connects TRBV6-6 to TRBJ2-5, with D possibly being TRBD1 or TRBD2 (5 bases each). The CDR3 has 16 amino acids. V gave up 3 bases and J gave up 4 bases, with 18 bases separating them. Germline lookup yields CDR1 MNHNY and CDR2 SVGAGI (reference sequence). CDR3 in amino acids: CASSYRGEGERETQYF. The DNA of the CDR3 is TGTGCCAGCAGTTATCGAGGGGAAGGGGAAAGAGAGACCCAGTACTTC.

This clonotype appeared many times. The genes are TRBV24-1 and TRBJ2-5, with D possibly matching TRBD1 (6 bases). Germline CDR1 KGHDR, CDR2 SFDVKD. Between the trimmed V and J ends, which lost 4 bases and 5 bases, there was a span of 13 bases. The CDR3 extends over 14 amino acids. CDR3 amino acids: CATSDPTGRETQYF. CDR3 nucleotide sequence: TGTGCCACCAGTGACCCTACAGGGCGGGAGACCCAGTACTTC.